The 7 T cell receptor beta chains listed next were all sequenced from one sample in a study of shared clonotypes between healthy human individuals. Only in-frame clones appear in the TCRdb table, and some are missing; sequencing was by immunoSEQ multiplex PCR. The repertoire consists of roughly 760,000 clones, with roughly 70% occurring once and the leading ten covering approximately 1.7%. Input material: memory CD4+ T cells sorted from blood. Subset in this sample: CD45RA-negative fraction. The source of these receptors is a woman in her 30s in good health.

The chain joins TRBV7-9 to TRBJ2-3, with D maybe TRBD2 (5 bases). CDR3 length: 15 amino acids. V was trimmed by 5 bases and J by 2 bases, leaving 14 bases between them. Looked up from germline, CDR1 is SEHNR and CDR2 is FQNEAQ (reference sequence). In nucleotides, the CDR3 is TGTGCCAGCAGCGCCCCAGCGGCCGTCACAGATACGCAGTATTTT. It yields the protein CASSAPAAVTDTQYF.

The chain recombines TRBV6-4 with TRBJ2-3, with D possibly being TRBD2 (6 bases). Germline CDR1 reads MRHNA; CDR2 reads SNTAGT. This CDR3 comprises 14 residues. Trimming cost V 2 bases and J 5 bases, with 11 bases left between them. The CDR3 bases are TGTGCCAGCAGTGACCGTCCCGGGGGAGATACGCAGTATTTT. It specifies CASSDRPGGDTQYF.

The rearrangement joins TRBV7-6 to TRBJ2-1; D is undetermined. V was shortened by 3 bases and J by 1 base, with 13 bases between the two germline ends. Germline CDR1 and CDR2: SGHVS and FNYEAQ. This CDR3 spans 16 amino acids. CDR3 sequence (DNA): TGTGCCAGCAGCTTCCGGACGCAGCCATCCTACAATGAGCAGTTCTTC. This translates into CASSFRTQPSYNEQFF. Based on the CDR3 plus reference TRBV7-6 and TRBJ2-1, the full variable domain is GAGVSQSPRYKVTKRGQDVALRCDPISGHVSLYWYRQALGQGPEFLTYFNYEAQQDKSGLPNDRFSAERPEGSISTLTIQRTEQRDSAMYRCASSFRTQPSYNEQFFGPGTRLTVL.

The chain joins TRBV11-2 to TRBJ2-3, with 9 bases aligning to TRBD2. The V segment lost 5 bases and the J segment 4 bases; nucleotides outside the gene matches: 13. CDR3 length equals 17 residues. Germline CDR1 reads SGHAT; CDR2 reads FQNNGV. The CDR3 sequence is CASSQVLAGVAADTQYF. The CDR3 bases are TGTGCCAGCAGCCAAGTTTTAGCGGGAGTTGCAGCAGATACGCAGTATTTT.

This clone was found a few times. The chain carries TRBV19 and TRBJ2-2; D unclear. The CDR3 spans 15 residues. The germline gives CDR1 LNHDA, CDR2 SQIVND (reference sequence). V was shortened by 0 bases and J by 4 bases, with 9 bases between the two germline ends. The CDR3 DNA is TGTGCCAGTAGTATAGAAGGCCGCGGCACCGGGGAGCTGTTTTTT. Its translation: CASSIEGRGTGELFF. Full variable domain (missing parts from reference TRBV19 and TRBJ2-2): DGGITQSPKYLFRKEGQNVTLSCEQNLNHDAMYWYRQDPGQGLRLIYYSQIVNDFQKGDIAEGYSVSREKKESFPLTVTSAQKNPTAFYLCASSIEGRGTGELFFGEGSRLTVL.

V and J are TRBV7-3 and TRBJ2-3, with D hard to call. CDR1 is SGHTA, CDR2 FQGTGA, per germline. Trimming pared 3 bases from V and 2 bases from J, leaving 9 bases between. The CDR3 covers 14 residues. The CDR3, as DNA: TGTGCCAGCAGCTTCTACGCGGCCACAGATACGCAGTATTTT. Translation gives CASSFYAATDTQYF. The full variable domain, rest sourced from reference TRBV7-3 and TRBJ2-3, is GAGVSQTPSNKVTEKGKYVELRCDPISGHTALYWYRQSLGQGPEFLIYFQGTGAADDSGLPNDRFFAVRPEGSVSTLKIQRTERGDSAVYLCASSFYAATDTQYFGPGTRLTVL.

The table lists this clone with a count of one. This specimen includes other DNA sequences encoding the same CDR3. J is TRBJ2-1 and V is TRBV28, with 7 bases fitting TRBD1. The CDR3 length is 14 residues. V was clipped by 5 bases and J by 4 bases; unmatched bases: 5. Germline CDR1 is MDHEN and CDR2 is SYDVKM. The CDR3 reads CASSLRQGYNEQFF. CDR3 nucleotide sequence: TGTGCCAGCAGTCTGAGACAGGGTTACAATGAGCAGTTCTTC.